One and the same sample provided the 17 T cell receptor beta chains below, sequenced in a study of cytomegalovirus exposure and HLA in healthy donors. PCR was performed using 60 Vbeta and 13 Jbeta primers. The table came from immunoSEQ multiplex PCR; TCRdb's copy has only in-frame clones and leaves some out. There are approximately 180,000 clones in the sample; 80% to 90% occur only once, and 4.8% lies in the top ten. The sequenced material came from PBMCs. The receptors were sampled from a girl aged 5-17 years in good health and CMV-seropositive.

The rearrangement uses TRBV7-9 and TRBJ2-4, with D possibly being TRBD2 (5 bases). This CDR3 contains 14 residues. Germline values: CDR1 SEHNR, CDR2 FQNEAQ (reference sequence). V lost 1 base and J 6 bases, leaving 10 bases between the germline ends. Here the CDR3 reads CASSLDQAGNIQYF. The DNA of the CDR3 is TGTGCCAGCAGCTTAGATCAGGCGGGAAACATTCAGTACTTC.

This sequence joins TRBV6-5 and TRBJ1-5; TRBD1 agrees at 7 bases. V gave up 6 bases and J gave up 10 bases; unmatched junction bases: 12. Per germline, CDR1 MNHEY and CDR2 SVGAGI. CDR3 length: 14 amino acids. DNA of the CDR3: TGTGCCAGCAGACTCGACAGGGCCGCCAATCCCCAGCATTTT. Translation: CASRLDRAANPQHF.

This rearrangement joins TRBV10-1 to TRBJ2-3; maybe TRBD2 (6 bases). This CDR3 has 14 residues. The germline gives CDR1 WNHNN, CDR2 SYGVQD (reference sequence). Trimming removed 4 bases at V and 6 bases at J, with 14 bases between. CDR3 bases: TGCGCCAGCAGTGGTGCACTAGGGAGGGATACGCAGTATTTT. Its protein is CASSGALGRDTQYF.

V and J are TRBV10-3 and TRBJ1-4, with a tentative D call TRBD1 (6 bases). Per the germline V gene, CDR1 is ENHRY and CDR2 is SYGVKD. This CDR3 comprises 16 residues. Trimming took 10 bases from V and 5 from J, leaving 23 bases between them. This CDR3 is CANPDGLVRGNEKLFF. The CDR3 nucleotides are TGTGCCAACCCAGACGGTCTCGTTAGGGGGAATGAAAAACTGTTTTTT.

For this clone: Within the sample, other DNA sequences also encode this same CDR3. The chain carries TRBV5-1 and TRBJ2-1, with 10 bases lining up with TRBD2. Germline V CDR1 and CDR2: SGHRS, YFSETQ. V was pared by 0 bases and J by 6 bases, with 0 bases of the junction left unmatched. CDR3 length: 14 amino acids. The CDR3 bases are TGCGCCAGCAGCTTGGTAGCGGGGGGCAATGAGCAGTTCTTC. Translated: CASSLVAGGNEQFF.

This sequence joins TRBV19 and TRBJ1-2; a weak D match, TRBD1 (5 bases). The CDR3 runs to 14 residues. The germline V and J ends were trimmed by 1 base and 4 bases, with 10 bases remaining between them. The V gene's germline CDR1 is LNHDA and CDR2 SQIVND (reference sequence). The CDR3 region has the DNA TGTGCCAGTAGTATAGGGGGTGACAGCTATGGCTACACCTTC. This encodes CASSIGGDSYGYTF.

The chain carries TRBV4-1 and TRBJ2-7; a possible D gene is TRBD1 (6 bases). Germline CDR1 is MGHRA and CDR2 is YSYEKL. The CDR3 extends over 15 amino acids. The V end lost 0 bases, the J end lost 7 bases, and 16 bases lay between the germline ends. The CDR3 region is CASSQDRTARREQYF. CDR3 DNA: TGCGCCAGCAGCCAAGATCGGACAGCCCGCCGGGAGCAGTACTTC.

This clone has a handful of counts. The chain couples TRBV18 to TRBJ2-7; TRBD2 aligns across 11 bases. CDR1 KGHSH and CDR2 LQKENI come from the germline V gene. V trimming: 6 bases; J trimming: 2 bases; junction bases outside the gene matches: 9. The CDR3 runs 16 residues. This CDR3 is CASSLPMTSGAYEQYF. The CDR3 DNA reads as TGTGCCAGCTCCCTCCCCATGACTAGCGGGGCCTACGAGCAGTACTTC.

The chain has TRBV28 and TRBJ1-2; 12 nucleotides line up with TRBD1. CDR1 MDHEN and CDR2 SYDVKM come from the germline V gene. Trimming cost V 6 bases and J 8 bases; bases outside gene matches: 10. The CDR3 is 15 amino acids. CDR3 region: CASRAPGQGARGYTF. As DNA, the CDR3 is TGTGCCAGCAGGGCCCCGGGACAGGGGGCGCGAGGCTACACCTTC.

V and J are TRBV9 and TRBJ1-5, with 7 bases lining up with TRBD1. CDR3 length equals 14 residues. Germline V gene lookup returns CDR1 SGDLS and CDR2 YYNGEE. Trimming removed 0 bases from V and 5 bases from J; junction bases left unmatched: 2. CDR3 nucleotide sequence: TGTGCCAGCAGCGTAGGAACAGGGGATCAGCCCCAGCATTTT. It translates to CASSVGTGDQPQHF.

This clone has just a few counts. The rearrangement uses TRBV4-2 and TRBJ1-6; D unclear. Germline lookup yields CDR1 LGHNA and CDR2 YNFKEQ. Trimming took 0 bases from V and 4 from J, leaving 7 bases between them. The CDR3 runs 15 residues. CDR3 nucleotide sequence: TGTGCCAGCAGCCAAGACCGTCCTTATAATTCACCCCTCCACTTT. Translation gives CASSQDRPYNSPLHF.

The chain is built from TRBV5-1 and TRBJ2-7; tentative D call: TRBD2 (6 bases). In germline, CDR1 is SGHRS, CDR2 YFSETQ. The CDR3 contains 15 residues. V lost 0 bases to trimming and J lost 9 bases, with 19 bases between them. This CDR3 reads CASSLALPGPGGQYF. The CDR3 DNA sequence: TGCGCCAGCAGCTTGGCCCTTCCGGGGCCCGGGGGGCAGTACTTC.

The V call is TRBV27, the J call TRBJ1-2; D uncertain. Trimming cost V 5 bases and J 5 bases, with 15 bases left between them. CDR3 length: 14 residues. Looked up from germline, CDR1 is MNHEY and CDR2 is SMNVEV (reference sequence). The CDR3 sequence is CASSPLGTKYGYTF. In nucleotides, the CDR3 is TGTGCCAGCAGTCCCCTTGGCACAAAGTATGGCTACACCTTC.

The chain couples TRBV2 to TRBJ1-5; D is possibly TRBD1 (5 bases). Trimming removed 7 bases from V and 5 bases from J, with 18 bases in between. CDR1 SNHLY and CDR2 FYNNEI come from the germline V gene. CDR3 size: 15 residues. The CDR3 nucleotides read TGTGCCAGCAAGGTCCGGCAGGGCCTGGATCAGCCCCAGCATTTT. The encoded protein is CASKVRQGLDQPQHF.

This clone occurred once. The chain couples TRBV7-9 to TRBJ2-1, with D possibly TRBD1 on 6 matching bases. Trimming left V 4 bases short and J 15 bases short, with 13 bases between. The CDR3 covers 11 residues. The germline V gene has CDR1 SEHNR and CDR2 FQNEAQ (reference sequence). CDR3 in amino acids: CASSSDRDLFF. The CDR3 DNA is TGTGCCAGCAGCTCGGACAGAGATCTGTTCTTC.

This chain connects TRBV5-1 to TRBJ2-5; D gene uncertain. V was clipped by 0 bases and J by 2 bases, with 14 bases between them. The CDR3 consists of 16 residues. Germline-derived CDR1 and CDR2 are SGHRS and YFSETQ. The CDR3 sequence is CASSLAGSWRQETQYF. The DNA for the CDR3 is TGCGCCAGCAGCTTGGCCGGGTCTTGGCGGCAAGAGACCCAGTACTTC. The full variable domain, in which reference TRBV5-1 and TRBJ2-5 provide the parts outside the CDR3, is KAGVTQTPRYLIKTRGQQVTLSCSPISGHRSVSWYQQTPGQGLQFLFEYFSETQRNKGNFPGRFSGRQFSNSRSEMNVSTLELGDSALYLCASSLAGSWRQETQYFGPGTRLLVL.

V is TRBV6-5 and J is TRBJ1-1; 7 bases map to TRBD1. The germline V gene has CDR1 MNHEY and CDR2 SVGAGI. After removal of 7 bases from V and 0 bases from J, the junction contained 8 bases not matched to a gene. This CDR3 contains 15 residues. Here the CDR3 reads CASKLLTGMNTEAFF. The CDR3 nucleotides are TGTGCCAGCAAACTTTTGACAGGGATGAACACTGAAGCTTTCTTT.